This T cell receptor beta chain was recorded in a study of a mutant IDH1 vaccine in newly diagnosed glioma (dated by TCRdb to the early 2020s). Background for the entire study: Of the roughly 34 treated patients, approximately 62% were male and approximately 40% were female, and a mean age of 40.4 years was recorded. Prior to enrollment, standard therapy consisting of radiotherapy alone, temozolomide alone, or radiochemotherapy with temozolomide had been administered to patients, with the combination being received by most patients. Longitudinal TCRB deep sequencing was performed for some 25 treated patients wherever samples were available for exploratory analyses. Peripheral blood was drawn at six visits: V03 (baseline), V05, V07, V10, V12 and V13.

The time point label for this specimen denotes: baseline, week 1 (first vaccination visit). The treatment or condition label for this specimen denotes: pre-vaccination baseline after standard-of-care therapy. The donors had newly diagnosed IDH1-mutant astrocytomas of WHO grade 3 or 4 that showed loss of nuclear ATRX. The samples were drawn from NOA16, a multicentre, single-arm, open-label phase I trial in Germany that tested a mutant IDH1 peptide vaccine in humans for the first time. Blood drawn at visit V03 was used as the baseline sample for immunogenicity testing. The DNeasy Blood and Tissue Kit was used to extract genomic DNA from EDTA blood for TCRB sequencing. For this clone: It lacks a known antigen. One base away there is no much larger clone; base qualities are not given.

What the research found in general, with its limitations: Immune responses induced by the vaccine were seen in roughly 95% of patients across multiple MHC alleles. Changes in the top peripheral T cell clonotypes picked up by TCRB sequencing did not appear to be linked to pseudoprogression. It was noted by the authors that analyses of patient blood samples could not be reproduced owing to sample limitations. Selection of PBMC samples for TCRB deep sequencing was based on availability.

Receptors were amplified or captured by the immunoSEQ multiplex PCR assay. Rearranged TCR beta chain sequences were amplified with the hsTCRB Kit following the manufacturer's protocol. Sequencing of TCRB libraries was carried out on an Illumina MiSeq. On the study's bioinformatics: The proprietary platform of the kit vendor was used for demultiplexing, trimming and gene mapping. The clones in this table, taken by TCRdb from immuneACCESS, are in-frame only. Not every clone is retained; where verified, under half of the shortfall comes from an unresolved V gene, and the cause of the rest is unknown. The V and J calls and the clone size are those of that table, but D and trimming were determined from the DNA. This sample has 75,000 to 100,000 clones in its table, and about 90% of those were observed once. The top ten hold 0.5% to 0.6% of the sample. The CDR1 and CDR2 encoded by the germline V gene are SGDLS and YYNGEE. Trimming removed 7 bases from V and 8 bases from J, leaving 12 bases between the germline ends. From the cysteine up to the phenylalanine, the CDR3 has a length of 11 residues. Only CDR3 DNA remains: 33 bases, in frame from the first base.

Sequences were derived from PBMCs, sampled from a glioma patient treated with radiotherapy, temozolomide or both. This receptor was obtained from a woman aged 45-65 years with glioma. The chain joins TRBV9 to TRBJ1-2; the D gene remains uncertain. The CDR3 protein sequence reads: CASGDRRGYTF. DNA sequence: TGTGCCAGCGGAGACCGGAGGGGCTACACCTTC.